What follows are 25 T cell receptor beta chains derived from one specimen sequenced in a study of T cell repertoires in cytomegalovirus infection. Each CDR3 protein is one row after TCRdb ran MiXCR on the reads. The sample contains more than 95,000 distinct CDR3 sequences, more than 25% of which appear only once. For these receptors, no antigen is known. The sequencing here drew on CD8+ T cells from cultured PBMCs, taken from culture after CMV antigen stimulation. The receptors originated from a human donor in good health (CMV status not recorded). Some clones in this sample may be carry-over from other donors' samples.

The chain recombines TRBV7-9 with TRBJ2-5; 8 bases align to TRBD1. CDR3 length: 14 residues. Germline values: CDR1 SEHNR, CDR2 FQNEAQ (reference sequence). The ends lost 5 bases at V and 2 bases at J; junction bases unmatched: 4. CDR3 in DNA: TGTGCCAGCAGCGGACAGGGTCGGCAAGAGACCCAGTACTTC. It translates to CASSGQGRQETQYF.

On this clonotype itself: A much larger clone sits a single nucleotide away, making a read error possible. The chain joins TRBV28 to TRBJ1-1; weak D call: TRBD1 (5 bases). Looked up from germline, CDR1 is MDHEN and CDR2 is SYDVKM. The ends were cut back, 5 bases at V and 3 bases at J, with 13 bases in the middle. There are 14 residues in the CDR3. The CDR3 is CASSMTRGDTEAFF. The CDR3 region has the DNA TGTGCCAGCAGTATGACCCGAGGGGACACTGAAGCTTTCTTT.

This clonotype occurred many times. The genes are TRBV6-5 and TRBJ2-3; 7 bases are shared with TRBD1. The CDR3 totals 15 residues. The germline CDR1 and CDR2 sequences are MNHEY and SVGAGI. V lost 2 bases and J lost 7; bases outside the gene matches: 9. For the CDR3, the DNA is TGTGCCAGCAGTTACGGACCGACAGGGTCGTATACGCAGTATTTT. Protein sequence: CASSYGPTGSYTQYF.

This sequence joins TRBV4-1 and TRBJ2-1; no clear D. This CDR3 has 13 amino acids. The V gene's germline CDR1 is MGHRA and CDR2 YSYEKL. V was pared by 2 bases and J by 5 bases, with 7 bases between. The CDR3 reads CASSQSEHNEQFF. DNA of the CDR3: TGCGCCAGCAGCCAATCTGAGCACAATGAGCAGTTCTTC.

This clonotype was seen only a few times. The CDR3 nucleotides are TGCAGCGTTGACTCGGGAACGGACCAAGAGACCCAGTACTTC. As protein: CSVDSGTDQETQYF. This chain connects TRBV29-1 to TRBJ2-5; maybe TRBD2 (5 bases). The CDR3 totals 14 residues. CDR1 is SQVTM and CDR2 is ANQGSEA in the germline V gene. With 3 bases removed from V and 0 bases from J, the gap between germline ends came to 11 bases.

The chain joins TRBV29-1 to TRBJ1-2; D remains ambiguous. Trimming took off 4 bases at V and 0 bases at J, with 12 bases between the two ends. From germline, CDR1 is SQVTM and CDR2 ANQGSEA. The CDR3 has 14 amino acids. This CDR3 reads CSVASGRANYGYTF. The CDR3 nucleotides read TGCAGCGTTGCATCCGGGCGGGCTAACTATGGCTACACCTTC. The full variable domain, in which reference TRBV29-1 and TRBJ1-2 provide the parts outside the CDR3, is SAVISQKPSRDICQRGTSLTIQCQVDSQVTMMFWYRQQPGQSLTLIATANQGSEATYESGFVIDKFPISRPNLTFSTLTVSNMSPEDSSIYLCSVASGRANYGYTFGSGTRLTVV.

V is TRBV6-5 and J is TRBJ1-2; D is unresolved. Germline loops: CDR1 MNHEY, CDR2 SVGAGI. The ends were cut back, 1 base at V and 4 bases at J, with 16 bases in the middle. The CDR3 is 16 residues long. This CDR3 is CASSYFSDKKSYGYTF. The CDR3 nucleotides read TGTGCCAGCAGTTACTTTTCAGACAAAAAATCCTATGGCTACACCTTC.

The rearrangement links TRBV28 to TRBJ2-2; TRBD2 matches 9 bases. The germline CDR1 and CDR2 sequences are MDHEN and SYDVKM. This CDR3 is built from 15 residues. V dropped 7 bases and J dropped 0; count of bases not matched to a gene: 3. The chain's CDR3 is CASNRLAANTGELFF. CDR3 sequence (DNA): TGTGCCAGCAACAGACTAGCGGCGAACACCGGGGAGCTGTTTTTT.

The V call is TRBV5-6, the J call TRBJ1-2; possible D gene TRBD1, 6 bases. The CDR3 has 13 amino acids. Deletions cut 5 bases from V and 8 bases from J, with 16 bases between. Germline assignment: CDR1 SGHDT and CDR2 YYEEEE. CDR3 residues: CASSLTGFSGYTF. Written as DNA, the CDR3 is TGTGCCAGCAGTCTTACAGGGTTTTCGGGCTACACCTTC.

The J gene is TRBJ2-1, the V gene TRBV6-8; D unresolved. CDR3 size: 16 residues. The V gene's germline CDR1 is MNHGY and CDR2 SAAAGT. The V end was cut by 2 bases, the J end by 9 bases, with 20 bases between. Written as DNA, the CDR3 is TGTGCCAGCAGTTACAACCCCTGGCGTGGGGAAAGTGAGCAGTTCTTC. Its protein is CASSYNPWRGESEQFF.

This rearrangement joins TRBV29-1 to TRBJ2-1; D tentatively reads TRBD1 or TRBD2 (5 bases each). This CDR3 spans 16 amino acids. The germline gives CDR1 SQVTM, CDR2 ANQGSEA. V gave up 3 bases and J gave up 4 bases, with 19 bases separating them. The CDR3 nucleotides are TGCAGCGTTGAGGGTGGGGACGCCCTCTCTTACAATGAGCAGTTCTTC. Its translation is CSVEGGDALSYNEQFF.

The table lists this clonotype with a few counts. The CDR3 is CASSQADGVLGYGYTF. The CDR3 nucleotides read TGCGCCAGCAGCCAAGCAGACGGGGTACTGGGGTATGGCTACACCTTC. The V call is TRBV4-1, the J call TRBJ1-2; D remains ambiguous. CDR3 length equals 16 residues. V lost 1 base to trimming and J lost 5 bases, with 17 bases between them. Germline CDR1 and CDR2: MGHRA and YSYEKL.

This chain connects TRBV28 to TRBJ1-2; D is undetermined. The CDR3 is 13 amino acids. V was pared by 3 bases and J by 4 bases, with 9 bases between. The germline gives CDR1 MDHEN, CDR2 SYDVKM. The CDR3 reads CASSFQAVYGYTF. The CDR3 nucleotides read TGTGCCAGCAGTTTCCAAGCAGTCTATGGCTACACCTTC.

The table lists this clonotype with a few counts. The chain uses TRBV7-4 and TRBJ1-1; D remains unclear. The V gene lost 2 bases and the J gene lost 3 bases, with 4 bases spanning the gap. CDR1 is SGHVT and CDR2 is SQSDAQ in the germline V gene. This CDR3 has 12 residues. CDR3 region: CASSLSDTEAFF. The CDR3 DNA reads TGTGCCAGCAGCTTATCGGACACTGAAGCTTTCTTT.

The rearrangement links TRBV6-1 to TRBJ1-5; the match to TRBD1 covers 9 bases. V dropped 5 bases and J dropped 6; count of bases not matched to a gene: 8. The germline gives CDR1 MNHNS, CDR2 SASEGT. This CDR3 has 15 residues. The CDR3 spells CASSPPGQGRQPQHF. As DNA, the CDR3 is TGTGCCAGCAGTCCCCCCGGACAGGGGCGTCAGCCCCAGCATTTT.

The CDR3 nucleotides read TGTGCCAGCAGCCAGGCAGTGAATAGCAATCAGCCCCAGCATTTT. Encoded protein: CASSQAVNSNQPQHF. This chain uses TRBV7-2 with TRBJ1-5; no clear D gene. The CDR3 sequence is 15 residues long. CDR1 and CDR2 (germline): SGHTA, FQGNSA. With 5 bases removed from V and 0 bases from J, the gap between germline ends came to 11 bases.

This clonotype was found a few times. V gene TRBV11-1 combines with J gene TRBJ2-4; the D is unclear. CDR1 SGHAT and CDR2 FQDESV come from the germline V gene (reference sequence). The CDR3 is 13 amino acids. V lost 4 bases and J 6 bases, leaving 10 bases between the germline ends. The CDR3 DNA reads TGTGCCAGCAGCTCCGACGGCGGAAACATTCAGTACTTC. This sequence encodes CASSSDGGNIQYF.

This clonotype was seen more than once but under ten times. V usage is TRBV28 and J usage is TRBJ1-5; D is perhaps TRBD1 (5 bases). V lost 7 bases, J lost 3 bases, and 10 bases lay in between. CDR3 length: 13 amino acids. CDR1 and CDR2 (germline): MDHEN, SYDVKM. The CDR3 nucleotides read TGTGCCAGCATAAGACAGCTCAATCAGCCCCAGCATTTT. Protein: CASIRQLNQPQHF.

This chain joins TRBV7-4 and TRBJ1-5; 9 bases are a match to TRBD1. This CDR3 region has 16 residues. Germline V gene sequence: CDR1 SGHVT, CDR2 SQSDAQ. Trimming at V came to 4 bases and at J to 8 bases, leaving 12 bases not matched to a gene. The CDR3 DNA is TGTGCCAGCAGCTCGGGACAGGGAGAATCGGTGGAGCCCCAGCATTTT. It is translated as CASSSGQGESVEPQHF.

In its sample, this clonotype was seen once. This chain joins TRBV19 and TRBJ1-1; 7 bases match TRBD1. The germline V gene has CDR1 LNHDA and CDR2 SQIVND (reference sequence). This CDR3 is 16 amino acids long. J lost 0 bases, V lost 3 bases, and 7 bases had no gene match. As DNA, the CDR3 is TGTGCCAGTAGTATGCCCGTCGGGACAGTGAACACTGAAGCTTTCTTT. Translating gives CASSMPVGTVNTEAFF.

The table lists this clonotype with many counts. This chain uses TRBV7-2 with TRBJ1-2, with D unclear. V was clipped by 1 base and J by 0 bases, with 12 bases between them. The CDR3 is 16 amino acids. Germline values: CDR1 SGHTA, CDR2 FQGNSA. CDR3 amino acids: CASSLVLSDSNYGYTF. The CDR3 DNA is TGTGCCAGCAGCTTAGTACTTTCGGATTCTAACTATGGCTACACCTTC.

The chain combines TRBV7-8 with TRBJ2-1, with D uncertain. The CDR3 covers 14 residues. V was trimmed by 7 bases and J by 5 bases, leaving 15 bases between them. Germline CDR1 and CDR2: SGHVS and FQNEAQ. CDR3: CASMGFHGHNEQFF. The DNA for the CDR3 is TGTGCCAGCATGGGTTTTCACGGCCACAATGAGCAGTTCTTC.

The chain is built from TRBV6-1 and TRBJ2-7; D gene ambiguous. In germline, CDR1 is MNHNS, CDR2 SASEGT. This CDR3 is built from 13 residues. The V end lost 6 bases, the J end lost 3 bases, and 12 bases lay between the germline ends. CDR3 sequence reads: CASSPSGVYEQYF. Written as DNA, the CDR3 is TGTGCCAGCAGCCCGTCTGGAGTCTACGAGCAGTACTTC.

At least ten counts were recorded for this clonotype. The V and J genes are TRBV7-8 and TRBJ2-7, with a weak D call TRBD1 (6 bases). V was trimmed by 1 base and J by 3 bases, leaving 16 bases between them. Germline V gene sequence: CDR1 SGHVS, CDR2 FQNEAQ. The CDR3 totals 16 residues. The CDR3 DNA reads as TGTGCCAGCAGCTTAGGGGAAAGACAGGAGAACTACGAGCAGTACTTC. Its translation is CASSLGERQENYEQYF.

This clonotype was counted only a few times. This rearrangement joins TRBV2 to TRBJ1-4, with no clear D. V was trimmed by 5 bases and J by 5 bases, leaving 12 bases between them. Germline loops: CDR1 SNHLY, CDR2 FYNNEI. The CDR3 sequence is 14 residues long. CDR3 sequence reads: CASSNGQTNEKLFF. In DNA, the CDR3 is TGTGCCAGCAGTAATGGGCAGACGAATGAAAAACTGTTTTTT.